A single sample gave rise to the 5 T cell receptor beta chains below, sequenced in a study of blood T cells in healthy people across ages. A sample-barcoded 5' primer and a J-beta primer mix were used in a second PCR of about 7 to 12 cycles. From the 5' RACE reads, TCRdb called clonotypes with MiXCR, one entry per CDR3 protein. The sample has under 2,000,000 distinct CDR3 sequences; about 50% are singletons. Material for sequencing was blood. These receptors came from a woman in her thirties or forties in good health.

In this sample, this clonotype turned up many times. The chain joins TRBV4-3 to TRBJ2-7; 11 nucleotides agree with TRBD2. This CDR3 region has 16 residues. Germline-derived CDR1 and CDR2 are LGHNA and YSLEER. With V trimmed by 4 bases and J by 5 bases, 10 bases remained unmatched. The CDR3 region has the DNA TGCGCCAGCAGCCTCACCCCGGGACTAGCGGTCCACGAGCAGTACTTC. Amino acids: CASSLTPGLAVHEQYF.

V gene TRBV15 combines with J gene TRBJ2-3, with 7 bases matching TRBD2. The length of the CDR3 is 14 residues. V was pared by 0 bases and J by 9 bases, with 6 bases of the junction left unmatched. Germline-derived CDR1 and CDR2 are LNHNV and YYDKDF (reference sequence). Here the CDR3 reads CATSRDRGEGTQYF. DNA of the CDR3: TGTGCCACCAGCAGAGATCGGGGGGAGGGGACGCAGTATTTT.

As DNA, the CDR3 is TGCGCCAGCAGCCAAGGAACAGCGAGATATGGCTACACCTTC. Protein sequence: CASSQGTARYGYTF. The genes are TRBV4-1 and TRBJ1-2; D unclear. CDR1 is MGHRA and CDR2 is YSYEKL in the germline V gene. V gave up 1 base and J gave up 5 bases, with 11 bases separating them. There are 14 residues in the CDR3.

A single count supports this clonotype. This chain links TRBV3-1 with TRBJ2-5; the D gene is possibly TRBD2 (6 bases). The V end lost 0 bases, the J end lost 11 bases, and 22 bases lay between the germline ends. The CDR3 has 16 amino acids. Looked up from germline, CDR1 is LGHDT and CDR2 is YNNKEL (reference sequence). The CDR3 loop is CASSQDGAGKGNEQYF. CDR3 DNA sequence: TGTGCCAGCAGCCAAGATGGGGCGGGGAAGGGCAATGAGCAGTACTTC.

This clonotype was detected once. The chain joins TRBV6-2 or TRBV6-3 to TRBJ1-2; no reliable D call. Trimming took 7 bases from V and 5 from J, leaving 14 bases between them. This CDR3 region has 13 residues. Germline V gene sequence: CDR1 MNHEY, CDR2 SVGEGT. CDR3 sequence reads: CASTRQTTYGYTF. CDR3 coding DNA: TGTGCCAGCACCCGTCAAACTACGTATGGCTACACCTTC.